This T cell receptor beta chain was observed in a study of T cells after yellow fever vaccination (dated by TCRdb to between 2017 and 2020). About the full investigation: Libraries from fractions with low cell numbers were prepared with the SMART-Seq v4 Ultra Low Input RNA kit. Blood was drawn at multiple timepoints before and after primary and secondary immunization, with bulk PBMC replicates and cell subsets isolated. Two healthy male donors, one aged 18 to 30 and one aged 30 to 40 years, were included in the cohort. Bulk TCR alpha and beta repertoires were sequenced longitudinally to track T-cell clones before and after primary and booster YFV17D yellow fever vaccination. The paper as a whole reports these results and caveats: Only two donors were included in the study, so the extent to which the findings can be generalized is limited. Compared with the primary T-cell response, the secondary T-cell response was faster but weaker, reaching its peak on day 5 rather than on day 15. Most clones expanded after primary vaccination were re-detected after the booster (approximately 95% of CD4 and approximately 88% of CD8), suggesting broad memory maintenance. A small share of clonotypes was detected in both CD4 and CD8 compartments, with the overlap likely arising from convergent recombination. FACS-sorted repertoires could contain abundant contaminating clonotypes from the bulk population, so computational filtering was required.

This clonotype occurred a few times. This clone's antigen is unknown. The input lacks base qualities; no much larger clone sits a single base away. TCR cDNA was made using 5'RACE template switching, a step that added a universal primer site and unique molecular identifiers. cDNA synthesis was primed from both the TCR alpha and TCR beta constant segments. Library amplification used two PCR steps, and the second PCR step added sample barcodes and sequencing adapters. Sequencing of the libraries was done on either Illumina HiSeq 2500 (2x100 bp) or NovaSeq (2x150 bp). As for how the authors treated the data: Reads were demultiplexed and collapsed into UMI consensus sequences with MIGEC, and V(D)J alignment was performed with MiXCR. Vaccine-responding clonotypes were defined with edgeR using replicate PBMC samples, requiring FDR below 0.01 and a log2 fold change above 5 up to day 15. CD4 or CD8 identity was assigned to each bulk clonotype according to whether the clonotype was present at higher abundance in the sequenced CD4 repertoire or the sequenced CD8 repertoire. TCRdb ran its own pipeline on the public reads, namely fastp trimming at Q25 and MiXCR clone calling, and kept in-frame beta chains. Rows with a matching CDR3 protein are joined into one entry that keeps the most common DNA and genes. The V and J calls were not made by the authors but by TCRdb's processing. The sample profile shows some 560,000 distinct CDR3 sequences; roughly 17% of them were found once. The ten largest account for 17% of the sample.

The treatment or condition label of this sample denotes: live attenuated yellow fever vaccine strain. At every blood-draw timepoint, two biological replicates of bulk PBMCs were collected. A standard Ficoll-Paque protocol was used to isolate PBMCs from peripheral blood. TriZol was used to extract RNA from bulk PBMCs, from CD4 and CD8 fractions, and from dextramer-positive and dextramer-negative fractions. The germline V gene (reference sequence) yields SEHNR for CDR1 and FQNEAQ for CDR2. V is clipped by 8 bases and J by 3 bases, and the sequence between their germline boundaries is 7 bases long. Including the terminal cysteine and phenylalanine, the CDR3 comprises 11 residues. Only CDR3 DNA remains: 33 bases, in frame from the first base.

The receptor's source is a man aged 18 to 30 who received the YFV17D yellow fever vaccine. The chain was built from TRBV7-9 and TRBJ2-5, with no D gene named confidently. The source material was PBMCs, sampled 5 to 6 days after the first yellow fever vaccination. The DNA sequence is given as TGTGCCAGCGAAGGGAAAGAGACCCAGTACTTC. Translation gives CASEGKETQYF. Joined to the reference TRBV7-9 and TRBJ2-5 proteins, this CDR3 gives the full variable domain: DTGVSQNPRHKITKRGQNVTFRCDPISEHNRLYWYRQTLGQGPEFLTYFQNEAQLEKSRLLSDRFSAERPKGSFSTLEIQRTEQGDSAMYLCASEGKETQYFGPGTRLLVL.